A selection of T cell receptor beta chains follows, all from one sample in a study of CD8+CD57+ T cells in acquired aplastic anemia. One entry per CDR3 protein results from TCRdb running MiXCR on the reads. Found here are 250,000 to 300,000 distinct CDR3 sequences, 50% to 70% of them singletons; the top ten hold around 7.6%. The source material was sorted CD4+, CD8+, or CD8+CD57+ T cells (not recorded which) from PBMCs. These receptors originate from a human donor with severe aplastic anemia or a healthy control (not recorded which). CDR3s include the opening cysteine and the closing phenylalanine or tryptophan. D genes are given only for firm matches. A clone size is listed for some rows: how often the clone was seen (once, few, many), or a class if it is expanded.

V	J	D	size	CDR3	DNA
TRBV7-6	TRBJ2-3	-	few	CASSLDAGTDTQYF	TGTGCCAGCAGCTTAGACGCGGGCACAGATACGCAGTATTTT
TRBV7-6	TRBJ1-4	TRBD1	-	CASSIGQGTNEKLFF	TGTGCCAGCAGCATCGGACAGGGCACTAATGAAAAACTGTTTTTT
TRBV27	TRBJ2-7	TRBD1	many	CASRVPGQGAYEQYF	TGTGCCAGCCGGGTCCCGGGACAGGGAGCCTACGAGCAGTACTTC
TRBV5-1	TRBJ2-1	-	-	CASSLAYRGSYNEQFF	TGCGCCAGCAGCTTGGCCTATAGGGGGTCCTACAATGAGCAGTTCTTC
TRBV20-1	TRBJ1-1	-	-	CSARHSNTEAFF	TGCAGTGCTAGGCACTCGAACACTGAAGCTTTCTTT
TRBV9	TRBJ2-6	-	-	CASSQGGGANVLTF	TGTGCCAGCAGCCAGGGTGGTGGGGCCAACGTCCTGACTTTC
TRBV18	TRBJ2-5	TRBD1	few	CASSAGTGGGGETQYF	TGTGCCAGCTCCGCCGGGACAGGGGGAGGTGGAGAGACCCAGTACTTC
TRBV2	TRBJ2-3	-	many	CASRHSPGFTDTQYF	TGTGCCAGCAGACATTCGCCAGGGTTCACAGATACGCAGTATTTT
TRBV5-5	TRBJ1-2	-	-	CASSLQGRDGYTF	TGTGCCAGCAGCCTACAGGGTAGGGATGGCTACACCTTC
TRBV19	TRBJ1-2	-	-	CASRNAGGYTF	TGTGCCAGCCGAAACGCGGGCGGCTACACCTTC
TRBV6-1	TRBJ2-7	TRBD2	-	CASSAQGLAGAYEQYF	TGTGCCAGCAGCGCCCAAGGACTAGCGGGAGCCTACGAGCAGTACTTC
TRBV25-1	TRBJ2-3	TRBD2	-	CASSGWDSGGLDTQYF	TGTGCCAGCAGTGGATGGGATAGCGGGGGCCTCGATACGCAGTATTTT
TRBV6-6	TRBJ1-1	TRBD1	many	CASKGAVTEAFF	TGTGCCAGTAAGGGGGCGGTCACTGAAGCTTTCTTT
TRBV10-3	TRBJ2-5	TRBD2	-	CAISGLAGGREQETQYF	TGTGCCATCAGTGGACTAGCGGGGGGCCGTGAGCAAGAGACCCAGTACTTC
TRBV6-5	TRBJ2-7	TRBD1	few	CASGTGDEQYF	TGTGCCAGCGGGACAGGGGACGAGCAGTACTTC
TRBV20-1	TRBJ2-7	TRBD1	-	CSARDTYRGSYEQYF	TGCAGTGCTAGAGATACCTACAGGGGGAGCTACGAGCAGTACTTC
TRBV19	TRBJ1-1	-	-	CASSINPMNTEAFF	TGTGCCAGTAGTATTAACCCCATGAACACTGAAGCTTTCTTT
TRBV29-1	TRBJ2-7	-	-	CSVEDLGGPSYEQYF	TGCAGCGTTGAAGATCTGGGGGGGCCCTCCTACGAGCAGTACTTC
TRBV20-1	TRBJ2-7	-	-	CSAREGQGNHEQYF	TGCAGTGCTAGAGAGGGGCAGGGTAACCACGAGCAGTACTTC
TRBV9	TRBJ1-2	-	many	CASSVRGGYGYTF	TGTGCCAGCAGCGTCCGGGGGGGCTATGGCTACACCTTC
TRBV12-3/TRBV12-4	TRBJ2-3	TRBD1	-	CASSITGGWEDTQYF	TGTGCCAGCAGTATAACAGGGGGCTGGGAAGATACGCAGTATTTT
TRBV12-3/TRBV12-4	TRBJ1-1	TRBD1	once	CASTGGTEAFF	TGTGCCAGCACAGGGGGGACTGAAGCTTTCTTT
TRBV2	TRBJ1-1	-	-	CASKDLSTEAFF	TGTGCCAGCAAGGATCTAAGCACTGAAGCTTTCTTT
TRBV7-8	TRBJ2-7	-	many	CASSLGVSRGTYEQYF	TGTGCCAGCAGCTTAGGCGTCTCAAGGGGAACCTACGAGCAGTACTTC
TRBV7-3	TRBJ2-7	-	-	CASSSRDPYEQYF	TGTGCCAGCAGCTCCAGGGACCCCTACGAGCAGTACTTC
TRBV20-1	TRBJ1-2	-	-	CSARDHLRTDGYGYTF	TGCAGTGCTAGAGATCATTTGAGGACAGACGGCTATGGCTACACCTTC
TRBV6-5	TRBJ2-1	TRBD1	many	CASSKAGGAYNEQFF	TGTGCCAGCAGTAAAGCAGGGGGCGCCTACAATGAGCAGTTCTTC
TRBV7-3	TRBJ1-2	-	few	CASSPSTGRYGYTF	TGTGCCAGCAGCCCCAGCACGGGAAGGTATGGCTACACCTTC
TRBV9	TRBJ1-2	-	-	CASSDLGRRDGYTF	TGTGCCAGCAGCGACCTTGGACGGCGGGATGGCTACACCTTC
TRBV5-1	TRBJ2-2	TRBD2	many	CASTSWGGGANTGELFF	TGCGCCAGCACTTCGTGGGGCGGGGGGGCGAACACCGGGGAGCTGTTTTTT
TRBV10-3	TRBJ1-1	TRBD1	-	CAISESTGMNTEAFF	TGTGCCATCAGTGAGTCGACAGGGATGAACACTGAAGCTTTCTTT
TRBV10-3	TRBJ1-2	TRBD1	-	CATEWDRGGYGYTF	TGTGCCACTGAGTGGGACAGGGGCGGCTATGGCTACACCTTC